The 5 T cell receptor beta chains below come from one sample, sequenced in a study of CD8 T cells in ankylosing spondylitis. Antigens of these TCRs are unknown. TCRdb re-derived calls from the 5' RACE reads in MiXCR, one entry per CDR3 protein. The sample includes under 550,000 distinct CDR3 sequences, about 25% of them seen just once. Study-wide results and caveats: Seemingly characteristic of ankylosing spondylitis blood was a TCR beta motif consisting of about 8 highly homologous variants.

Input material: blood, either unsorted or a sorted T cell fraction (not recorded which). These receptors originate from a male donor with ankylosing spondylitis.

This clonotype was seen more than once but under ten times. The chain joins TRBV12-3 or TRBV12-4 to TRBJ2-7; tentatively, D is TRBD1 (6 bases). The CDR3 covers 14 residues. Trimming left V 3 bases short and J 6 bases short, with 15 bases between. The CDR3 bases are TGTGCCAGCAGTTTTGTCGCAGGGGCGAGCGAGCAGTACTTC. Translated: CASSFVAGASEQYF.

This clonotype came up a few times. The chain carries TRBV5-6 and TRBJ1-5; TRBD1 matches at 10 bases. There are 14 residues in the CDR3. Germline values: CDR1 SGHDT, CDR2 YYEEEE. J lost 7 bases, V lost 2 bases, and 3 bases had no gene match. CDR3 in DNA: TGTGCCAGCAGCTTCGACAGGGGGCGGCAGCCCCAGCATTTT. Translating it yields CASSFDRGRQPQHF.

The chain has TRBV7-2 and TRBJ2-1, with a weak D call TRBD1 (6 bases). This CDR3 has 12 residues. Trimming pared 4 bases from V and 9 bases from J, leaving 10 bases between. CDR1 is SGHTA, CDR2 FQGNSA, per germline. CDR3 residues: CASSSQGTEQFF. For the CDR3, the DNA is TGTGCCAGCAGCTCACAGGGAACTGAGCAGTTCTTC. Drawing the rest from reference TRBV7-2 and TRBJ2-1, the complete variable domain is GAGVSQSPSNKVTEKGKDVELRCDPISGHTALYWYRQSLGQGLEFLIYFQGNSAPDKSGLPSDRFSAERTGGSVSTLTIQRTQQEDSAVYLCASSSQGTEQFFGPGTRLTVL.

V usage is TRBV4-1 and J usage is TRBJ2-1; 7 nucleotides agree with TRBD1. Unmatched junction bases numbered 10, after V lost 4 bases and J lost 7 bases. The germline gives CDR1 MGHRA, CDR2 YSYEKL. The CDR3 is 15 residues long. As DNA, the CDR3 is TGCGCCAGCAGCCTTACCGAGGGGGCGCCGAATGAGCAGTTCTTC. It encodes CASSLTEGAPNEQFF.

This chain connects TRBV10-3 to TRBJ2-1, with 9 bases that match TRBD2. The CDR3 sequence is 16 residues long. V gave up 0 bases and J gave up 7 bases; unmatched junction bases: 7. Germline-derived CDR1 and CDR2 are ENHRY and SYGVKD. CDR3 in amino acids: CAISESGREGWNEQFF. CDR3 nucleotide sequence: TGTGCCATCAGTGAGTCGGGGCGGGAGGGCTGGAATGAGCAGTTCTTC.